The rows below give T cell receptor beta chains drawn from one sample of a study of CD8+CD57+ T cells in acquired aplastic anemia. TCRdb re-derived calls from the reads in MiXCR, one entry per CDR3 protein. The data contain 400,000 to 600,000 distinct CDR3 sequences, over 25% of them singletons. The sample consisted of sorted CD4+, CD8+, or CD8+CD57+ T cells (not recorded which) from PBMCs. These receptors originate from a human donor with aplastic anemia. The conserved cysteine and the conserved F or W are not part of the CDR3 here. A D gene is named only where the DNA matches it firmly.

>TRBJ1-1|13|NA|TRBV5-6
ASSPGMGGGTEAF
>TRBJ1-1|11|NA|TRBV19
ATSGQSNTEAF
>TRBJ2-2|14|TRBD2|TRBV29-1
SVVGGLAGVAGELF
>TRBJ1-1|13|NA|TRBV20-1
SAKGNAGMNTEAF
>TRBJ2-6|9|NA|TRBV30
AWSVGNLLA
>TRBJ2-2|8|NA|TRBV20-1
SALKNELF
>TRBJ2-7|13|NA|TRBV25-1
ASSEWATGSYEQY
>TRBJ2-3|17|TRBD2|TRBV7-1
ASSSTIGLAGGLTDTQY
>TRBJ2-7|12|NA|TRBV7-9
ASTPGGTTYEQY
>TRBJ2-7|11|NA|TRBV29-1
SVGDGPTYEQY
>TRBJ1-2|12|NA|TRBV12-3/TRBV12-4
ASTLRRQEYGYT
>TRBJ2-3|15|TRBD2|TRBV11-1
ASSFPFKKREPDTQY
>TRBJ1-1|12|NA|TRBV6-5
ASSYSGGETEAF
>TRBJ1-1|9|NA|TRBV6-1
ASWVYTEAF
>TRBJ1-2|11|NA|TRBV20-1
SAHNRRNYGYT
>TRBJ1-6|14|TRBD1|TRBV3-1
ASSQDLAKGASPLH
>TRBJ2-5|11|TRBD1|TRBV2
ATHTGGGETQY
>TRBJ2-1|14|NA|TRBV20-1
SASEYRGSNYNEQF
>TRBJ1-5|12|TRBD1|TRBV5-6
ASSYTGGRQPQH
>TRBJ2-7|10|NA|TRBV19
ASSLTGLEQY
>TRBJ2-7|11|NA|TRBV20-1
SARYRGAYEQY
>TRBJ2-7|8|NA|TRBV20-1
SASHYEQY
>TRBJ2-7|13|NA|TRBV7-2
ASSLGAGGIYEQY
>TRBJ1-6|14|TRBD1|TRBV7-3
ASSSHTGQVNSPLH
>TRBJ1-1|17|NA|TRBV2
ASSEALRRGSYNTPEAF
>TRBJ2-3|14|TRBD1|TRBV24-1
ATSSWDRVGTDTQY
>TRBJ1-3|11|NA|TRBV9
ASSVGWGNTIY
>TRBJ1-5|11|NA|TRBV2
ASSRDKNQPQH
>TRBJ1-1|14|NA|TRBV25-1
ASSESGELLSTEAF
>TRBJ1-6|15|NA|TRBV10-3
ASSTRNRHSYNSPLH
>TRBJ2-7|13|NA|TRBV3-1
ASSLTGRGAYEQY
>TRBJ2-2|13|TRBD2|TRBV2
ASSSGTTNTGELF
>TRBJ2-2|12|TRBD1|TRBV19
ASSSQGAAGELF
>TRBJ2-2|14|NA|TRBV6-5
ASSYGGRLDTGELF
>TRBJ2-7|12|NA|TRBV19
ASSMGGGDGEQY
>TRBJ1-1|13|NA|TRBV10-3
AISESNAGPTEAF
>TRBJ2-7|12|TRBD1|TRBV6-5
ASSYSGQHYEQY
>TRBJ1-2|11|NA|TRBV12-3/TRBV12-4
ASSEAGEYGYT
>TRBJ2-1|10|NA|TRBV7-3
AWSQTGDEQF
>TRBJ2-6|15|NA|TRBV10-3
ATERGGPGSGANVLT
>TRBJ2-7|12|TRBD1|TRBV20-1
SAIPGQAANEQY
>TRBJ2-1|11|TRBD2|TRBV20-1
SAGTSGYNEQF
>TRBJ2-3|13|NA|TRBV5-1
ASSLAVAHTDTQY
>TRBJ1-6|10|NA|TRBV10-3
AVSDRGSPLH
>TRBJ1-2|12|NA|TRBV6-2/TRBV6-3
ASSRQSKYYGYT
>TRBJ1-6|12|NA|TRBV14
ASSRGRENSPLH
>TRBJ1-1|12|TRBD1|TRBV15
ATSKQGDRTEAF
>TRBJ2-7|10|NA|TRBV2
ASSAQGHEQY
>TRBJ1-4|13|NA|TRBV29-1
SVGVIGGPDEKLF
>TRBJ1-2|13|NA|TRBV4-2
ASSQGAREAHGYT
>TRBJ2-2|12|NA|TRBV9
ASSVVDEIGELF
>TRBJ2-7|11|NA|TRBV7-9
ASSYDLSYEQY
>TRBJ1-4|13|NA|TRBV9
ASSVGGGGNEKLF
>TRBJ1-2|14|NA|TRBV6-1
ASSPEAGARHYGYT
>TRBJ2-7|11|NA|TRBV25-1
ASSDPLAYEQY